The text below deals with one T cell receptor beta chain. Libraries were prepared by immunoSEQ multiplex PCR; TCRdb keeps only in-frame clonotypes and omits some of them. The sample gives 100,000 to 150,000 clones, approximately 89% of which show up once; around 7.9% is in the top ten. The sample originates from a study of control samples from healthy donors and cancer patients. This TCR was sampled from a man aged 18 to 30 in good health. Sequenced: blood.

The CDR3 sequence: CASSTIAGQGAHEQFF. The CDR3 bases are TGCGCCAGCAGCACAATCGCCGGACAGGGGGCCCATGAGCAGTTCTTC. The rearrangement links TRBV4-1 to TRBJ2-1, with TRBD1 matching over 11 bases. The CDR3 consists of 16 residues. CDR1 is MGHRA and CDR2 is YSYEKL in the germline V gene. The V gene end was trimmed by 5 bases and the J gene end by 8 bases; junction bases not matched to a gene: 11.